This T cell receptor (beta chain) was identified in a study of siplizumab effects on memory and regulatory T cells. This clone was found once. Its cognate antigen is unknown. Sequenced by immunoSEQ multiplex PCR; TCRdb stores in-frame clones only, minus some. In the table there are 3,000 to 3,500 clones, roughly 60% of which are singletons. Findings and limits, study-wide: There appeared to be greater diversity in naive T cells than in memory cells, and naive T cells seemed major contributors to the alloresponse.

This CDR3 has 18 residues. Germline assignment: CDR1 MNHEY and CDR2 SMNVEV (reference sequence). After removal of 5 bases from V and 3 bases from J, the junction contained 16 bases not matched to a gene. The mixed lymphocyte reaction cells were grown together in coculture at 37°C for about six days. CFSE marked responder PBMCs and Violet Dye marked stimulator PBMCs, which were mixed 1:1. The rearrangement uses TRBV27 and TRBJ2-7, with TRBD2 matching 10 bases. Sequenced input: CFSE-low (dividing) CD8+ T cells sorted from an allogeneic mixed lymphocyte reaction. The TCR was taken from a human donor in good health; the cells came from an allogeneic mixed lymphocyte reaction. Some clones in this sample may be carry-over from other donors' samples. CDR3 in amino acids: CASSLTQRQLAGYYEQYF. CDR3 nucleotides: TGTGCCAGCAGTCTCACCCAAAGGCAACTAGCGGGATACTACGAGCAGTACTTC.